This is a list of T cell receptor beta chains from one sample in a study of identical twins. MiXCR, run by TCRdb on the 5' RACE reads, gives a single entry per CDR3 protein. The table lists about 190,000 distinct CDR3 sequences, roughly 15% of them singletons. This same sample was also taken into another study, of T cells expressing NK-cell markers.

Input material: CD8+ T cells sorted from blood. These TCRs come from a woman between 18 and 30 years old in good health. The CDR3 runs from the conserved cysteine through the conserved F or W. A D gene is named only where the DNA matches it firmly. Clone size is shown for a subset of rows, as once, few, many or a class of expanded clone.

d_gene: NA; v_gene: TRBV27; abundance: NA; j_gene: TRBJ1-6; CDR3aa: CASSRTLSPYNSPLHF; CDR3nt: TGTGCCAGCAGCCGGACACTTTCCCCCTATAATTCACCCCTCCACTTT
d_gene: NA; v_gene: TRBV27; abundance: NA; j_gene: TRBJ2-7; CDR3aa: CASSLVGGANGPYEQYF; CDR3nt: TGTGCCAGCAGTTTGGTTGGGGGGGCCAACGGTCCCTACGAGCAGTACTTC
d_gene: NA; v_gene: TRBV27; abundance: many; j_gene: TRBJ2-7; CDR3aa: CASSPGGEQYF; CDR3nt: TGTGCCAGCAGTCCAGGTGGCGAGCAGTACTTC
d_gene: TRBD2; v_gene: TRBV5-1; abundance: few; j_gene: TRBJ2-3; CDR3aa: CASSLERLLAGSLYTDTQYF; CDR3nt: TGCGCCAGCAGCTTGGAACGTTTGCTAGCGGGATCCCTTTACACAGATACGCAGTATTTT
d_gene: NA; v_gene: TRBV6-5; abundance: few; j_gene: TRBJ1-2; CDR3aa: CASSYPLVRDYGYTF; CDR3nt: TGTGCCAGCAGTTACCCATTAGTTCGGGACTATGGCTACACCTTC
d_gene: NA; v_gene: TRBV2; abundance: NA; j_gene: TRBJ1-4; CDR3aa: CASSEGPGAGEKLFF; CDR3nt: TGTGCCAGCAGTGAAGGTCCGGGGGCCGGGGAAAAACTGTTTTTT
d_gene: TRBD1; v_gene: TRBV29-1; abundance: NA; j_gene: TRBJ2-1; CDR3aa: CSGGRQGARNEQFF; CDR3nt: TGCAGCGGCGGACGACAGGGGGCGCGTAATGAGCAGTTCTTC
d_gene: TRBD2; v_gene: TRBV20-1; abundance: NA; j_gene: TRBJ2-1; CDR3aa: CSARSGDYYNEQFF; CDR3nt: TGCAGTGCTAGATCCGGGGACTACTACAATGAGCAGTTCTTC
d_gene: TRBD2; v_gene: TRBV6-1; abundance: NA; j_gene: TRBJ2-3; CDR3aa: CASSRTRGGGDTQYF; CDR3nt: TGTGCCAGCAGCCGGACGCGGGGGGGCGGAGATACGCAGTATTTT
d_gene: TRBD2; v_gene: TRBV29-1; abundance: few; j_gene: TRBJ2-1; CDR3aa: CSVRGLAGEFAAYNEQFF; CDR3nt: TGCAGCGTCCGGGGACTAGCGGGAGAATTCGCCGCCTACAATGAGCAGTTCTTC
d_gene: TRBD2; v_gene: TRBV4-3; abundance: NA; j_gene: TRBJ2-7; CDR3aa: CASSQDWLAGIADEQYF; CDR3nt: TGCGCCAGCAGCCAAGATTGGCTAGCGGGAATTGCGGACGAGCAGTACTTC
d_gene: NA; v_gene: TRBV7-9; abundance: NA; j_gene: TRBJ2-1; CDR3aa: CASLQGGAYNEQFF; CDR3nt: TGTGCCAGCCTCCAGGGCGGTGCCTACAATGAGCAGTTCTTC
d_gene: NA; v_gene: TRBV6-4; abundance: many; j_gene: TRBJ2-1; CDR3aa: CASSETSYNEQFF; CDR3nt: TGTGCCAGCAGTGAGACTAGCTACAATGAGCAGTTCTTC
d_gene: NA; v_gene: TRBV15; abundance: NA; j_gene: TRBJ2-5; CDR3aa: CATGKRDGQETQYF; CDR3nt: TGTGCCACCGGGAAAAGAGACGGCCAAGAGACCCAGTACTTC
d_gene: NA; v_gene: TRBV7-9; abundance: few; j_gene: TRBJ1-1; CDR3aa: CASSFKGVNTEAFF; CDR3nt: TGTGCCAGCAGCTTTAAGGGAGTTAACACTGAAGCTTTCTTT
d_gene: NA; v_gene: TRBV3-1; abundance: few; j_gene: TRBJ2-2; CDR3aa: CASSPGGPTVPVNTGELFF; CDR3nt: TGTGCCAGCAGCCCCGGGGGCCCGACGGTACCAGTGAACACCGGGGAGCTGTTTTTT
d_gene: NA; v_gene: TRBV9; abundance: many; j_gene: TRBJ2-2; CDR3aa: CASSPSGYGELFF; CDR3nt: TGTGCCAGCAGCCCGTCGGGGTACGGGGAGCTGTTTTTT
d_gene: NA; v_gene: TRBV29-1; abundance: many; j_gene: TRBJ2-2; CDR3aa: CSARLAGELFF; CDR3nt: TGCAGCGCACGACTGGCCGGGGAGCTGTTTTTT
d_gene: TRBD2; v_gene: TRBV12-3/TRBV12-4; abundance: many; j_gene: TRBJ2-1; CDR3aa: CAINSREGVTYNEQFF; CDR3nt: TGTGCCATAAATTCTAGGGAGGGAGTCACCTACAATGAGCAGTTCTTC
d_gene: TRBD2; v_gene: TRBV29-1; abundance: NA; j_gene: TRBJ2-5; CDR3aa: CSVESGGAGETQYF; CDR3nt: TGCAGCGTTGAAAGCGGGGGGGCCGGAGAGACCCAGTACTTC
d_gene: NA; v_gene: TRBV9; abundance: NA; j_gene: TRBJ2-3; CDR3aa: CASSVGTLGDTQYF; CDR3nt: TGTGCCAGCAGCGTGGGAACTCTCGGGGATACGCAGTATTTT
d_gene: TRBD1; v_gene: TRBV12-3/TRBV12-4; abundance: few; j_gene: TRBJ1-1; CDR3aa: CASSMGGGGEAFF; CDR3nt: TGTGCCAGCAGCATGGGAGGGGGCGGTGAAGCTTTCTTT
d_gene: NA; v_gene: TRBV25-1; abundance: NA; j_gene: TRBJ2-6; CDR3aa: CASRSPDSGANVLTF; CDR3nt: TGTGCCAGCCGAAGCCCGGACTCTGGGGCCAACGTCCTGACTTTC
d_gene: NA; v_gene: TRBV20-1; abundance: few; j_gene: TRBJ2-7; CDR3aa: CSAASGLEVDYEQYF; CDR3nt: TGCAGTGCAGCAAGCGGCCTGGAAGTAGACTACGAGCAGTACTTC
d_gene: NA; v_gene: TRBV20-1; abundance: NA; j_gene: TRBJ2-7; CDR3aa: CSARAEDGYEQYF; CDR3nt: TGCAGTGCTAGGGCTGAGGACGGGTACGAGCAGTACTTC
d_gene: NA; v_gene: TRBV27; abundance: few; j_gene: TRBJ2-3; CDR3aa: CASSLAVQLAQYF; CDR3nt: TGTGCCAGCAGTTTGGCGGTACAACTTGCGCAGTATTTT
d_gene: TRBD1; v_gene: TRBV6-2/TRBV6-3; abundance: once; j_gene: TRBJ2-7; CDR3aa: CASSNPTGTGTSYEQYF; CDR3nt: TGTGCCAGCAGCAATCCGACCGGGACAGGGACCTCCTACGAGCAGTACTTC
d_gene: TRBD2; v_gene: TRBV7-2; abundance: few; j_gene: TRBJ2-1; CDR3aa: CASSPGTSGTLYNEQFF; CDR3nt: TGTGCCAGCAGCCCGGGGACTAGCGGGACCCTCTACAATGAGCAGTTCTTC
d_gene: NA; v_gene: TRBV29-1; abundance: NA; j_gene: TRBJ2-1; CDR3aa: CSVRGASYNEQFF; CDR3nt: TGCAGCGTTCGGGGGGCCTCCTACAATGAGCAGTTCTTC
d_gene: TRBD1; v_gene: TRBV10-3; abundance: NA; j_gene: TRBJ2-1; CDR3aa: CAIGQEDPHEQFF; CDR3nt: TGTGCCATCGGACAGGAAGATCCCCATGAGCAGTTCTTC
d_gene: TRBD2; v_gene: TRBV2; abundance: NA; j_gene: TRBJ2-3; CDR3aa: CASNGLASLSTDTQYF; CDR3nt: TGTGCCAGCAACGGACTAGCGAGTCTTAGCACAGATACGCAGTATTTT
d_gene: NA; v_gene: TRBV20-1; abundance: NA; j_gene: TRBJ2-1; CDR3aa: CSARRDMSSYNEQFF; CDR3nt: TGCAGTGCTAGGAGGGATATGAGCTCCTACAATGAGCAGTTCTTC
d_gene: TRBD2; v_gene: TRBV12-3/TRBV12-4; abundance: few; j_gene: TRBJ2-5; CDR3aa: CASSRHGLAGEETQYF; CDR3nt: TGTGCCAGCAGCCGCCATGGACTAGCGGGGGAAGAGACCCAGTACTTC
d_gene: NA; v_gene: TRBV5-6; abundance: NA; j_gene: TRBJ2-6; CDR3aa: CASSFSRGVGANVLTF; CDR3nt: TGTGCCAGCAGCTTCTCGAGGGGCGTTGGGGCCAACGTCCTGACTTTC
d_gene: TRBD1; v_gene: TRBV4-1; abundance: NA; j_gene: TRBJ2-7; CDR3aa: CASSQEEAGGDEQYF; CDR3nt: TGCGCCAGCAGCCAAGAAGAGGCAGGGGGCGACGAGCAGTACTTC
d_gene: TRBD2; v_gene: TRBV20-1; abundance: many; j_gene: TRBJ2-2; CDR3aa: CSARDGQREYGELFF; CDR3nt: TGCAGTGCTAGAGATGGGCAGCGGGAGTACGGGGAGCTGTTTTTT
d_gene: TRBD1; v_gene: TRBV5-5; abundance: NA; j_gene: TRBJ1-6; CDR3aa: CASSRGQSNSPLHF; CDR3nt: TGTGCCAGCAGCCGGGGACAGTCAAATTCACCCCTCCACTTT
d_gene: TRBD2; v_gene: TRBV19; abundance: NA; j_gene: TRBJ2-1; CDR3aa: CASSIVLAEYNEQFF; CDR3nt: TGTGCCAGTAGTATAGTCCTAGCGGAGTACAATGAGCAGTTCTTC
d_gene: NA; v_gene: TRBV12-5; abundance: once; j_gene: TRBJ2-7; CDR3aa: CASGLSGEWYEQYF; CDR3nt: TGTGCTAGTGGTTTGTCGGGGGAGTGGTACGAGCAGTACTTC
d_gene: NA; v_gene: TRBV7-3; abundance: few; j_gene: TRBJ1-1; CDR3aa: CASSLTSRNEAFF; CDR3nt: TGTGCCAGCAGCTTAACGTCGCGGAATGAAGCTTTCTTT
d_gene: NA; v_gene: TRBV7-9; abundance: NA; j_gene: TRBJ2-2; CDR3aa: CASRSDTGELFF; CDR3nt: TGTGCCAGCAGATCAGACACCGGGGAGCTGTTTTTT